Each of the 7 T cell receptor beta chains below was sequenced from the same sample in a study of human T cells and chemical hapten exposure. TCRdb redid the calling of the RACE reads with MiXCR, one entry per CDR3 protein. The sample includes over 65,000 distinct CDR3 sequences, roughly 11% seen only once; the top ten take 1.4%. Time point meaning: patch test 3, about 24 weeks after DPC sensitization. Treatment meaning: therapeutic diphenylcyclopropenone sensitization with weekly scalp DPC. The input for sequencing was whole blood, taken in connection with sensitization to the hapten diphenylcyclopropenone (DPC). The receptors shown here come from a woman between 50 and 59 years old with alopecia areata. Some clones in this sample may be carry-over from other donors' samples.

This clonotype showed up just a few times. The chain is built from TRBV7-9 and TRBJ1-2, with D possibly TRBD1 on 5 matching bases. Germline CDR1 is SEHNR and CDR2 is FQNEAQ (reference sequence). Trimming shortened V by 5 bases and J by 5 bases, and 33 bases separated the two germline ends. This CDR3 spans 20 amino acids. CDR3 amino acids: CASSLGPGVRWAPSLYGYTF. The CDR3, as DNA: TGTGCCAGCAGCCTGGGGCCGGGAGTCCGGTGGGCCCCTTCCTTATATGGCTACACCTTC. The variable domain in full, with the rest retrieved from reference TRBV7-9 and TRBJ1-2, is DTGVSQNPRHKITKRGQNVTFRCDPISEHNRLYWYRQTLGQGPEFLTYFQNEAQLEKSRLLSDRFSAERPKGSFSTLEIQRTEQGDSAMYLCASSLGPGVRWAPSLYGYTFGSGTRLTVV.

Ten or more counts support this clonotype. This chain joins TRBV28 and TRBJ1-5; no clear D. Per the germline V gene, CDR1 is MDHEN and CDR2 is SYDVKM. This CDR3 region has 13 residues. The V and J ends lost 0 bases and 7 bases respectively, with 7 bases between them. The chain's CDR3 is CASSLWAGQPQHF. The DNA of the CDR3 is TGTGCCAGCAGTTTATGGGCGGGCCAGCCCCAGCATTTT.

J is TRBJ2-4 and V is TRBV6-4; D is tentatively TRBD1 or TRBD2 (5 bases each). V gave up 8 bases and J gave up 6 bases, with 20 bases separating them. Germline assignment: CDR1 MRHNA and CDR2 SNTAGT. The CDR3 runs to 15 residues. CDR3: CASRSNSGAPNIQYF. As DNA, the CDR3 is TGTGCCAGCCGATCCAACTCCGGGGCCCCAAACATTCAGTACTTC.

This clonotype showed up just a few times. V gene TRBV7-2 combines with J gene TRBJ1-1; D not resolved. V lost 5 bases to trimming and J lost 10 bases, with 17 bases between them. Germline V lookup: CDR1 SGHTA, CDR2 FQGNSA. This CDR3 region has 13 residues. CDR3 DNA sequence: TGTGCCAGCAGCATAGGGAGCCCACAAGGAGCTTTCTTT. Its protein is CASSIGSPQGAFF.

This clonotype was observed once. Without the conserved terminal phenylalanine or tryptophan, this CDR3 likely stems from a read error. J is TRBJ2-1 and V is TRBV24-1; 10 bases align to TRBD1. This CDR3 has 14 amino acids. Germline assignment: CDR1 KGHDR and CDR2 SFDVKD. The ends lost 9 bases at V and 6 bases at J; junction bases unmatched: 7. The CDR3 loop reads CATSWTGGANEQFL. The CDR3 region has the DNA TGTGCCACCTCTTGGACAGGGGGGGCCAATGAGCAGTTCTTG.

This clonotype was detected ten times or more. The gene calls are TRBV28 and TRBJ2-7; the D is unclear. CDR1 is MDHEN, CDR2 SYDVKM, per germline. This CDR3 has 12 residues. V dropped 4 bases and J dropped 2 bases, with 6 bases sitting between them. The CDR3 is CASSSVPYEQYF. The CDR3 nucleotides read TGTGCCAGCAGTTCCGTCCCCTACGAGCAGTACTTC.

In its sample, this clonotype was seen a few times. V and J are TRBV10-3 and TRBJ2-7, with 7 bases fitting TRBD1. With V trimmed by 8 bases and J by 4 bases, 23 bases remained unmatched. The CDR3 runs 18 residues. Germline V CDR1 and CDR2: ENHRY, SYGVKD. CDR3 protein: CAIGRQGLSTPLRYEQYF. CDR3 bases: TGTGCCATCGGACGACAGGGATTGTCCACCCCCCTTAGGTACGAGCAGTACTTC.